Following are 28 T cell receptor beta chains from one sample sequenced in a study of monozygotic twins with inflammatory bowel disease. With the 5' RACE reads reprocessed, TCRdb shows one record per CDR3 protein and no DNA. The sample features approximately 340,000 distinct CDR3 sequences, with around 2% in its top ten. The specimen sequenced was blood. These receptor sequences come from a human donor with ulcerative colitis or Crohn's disease, or a healthy co-twin of an affected twin (not recorded which).

This chain links TRBV5-1 with TRBJ2-1; no DNA is available, so the TRBD2 call from TCRdb remains unchecked. The germline gives CDR1 SGHRS, CDR2 YFSETQ. The CDR3 has 15 residues. CDR3 amino acids: CASSPSGSGYNEQFF. The full variable domain, with the rest looked up from reference TRBV5-1 and TRBJ2-1, is KAGVTQTPRYLIKTRGQQVTLSCSPISGHRSVSWYQQTPGQGLQFLFEYFSETQRNKGNFPGRFSGRQFSNSRSEMNVSTLELGDSALYLCASSPSGSGYNEQFFGPGTRLTVL.

V usage is TRBV5-4 and J usage is TRBJ1-6; TCRdb's D call, TRBD1, is unchecked because there is no DNA. This CDR3 region has 17 residues. The V gene's germline CDR1 is SGHNT and CDR2 YYREEE (reference sequence). CDR3 sequence reads: CASSSKRDRGYNSPLHF.

V gene TRBV5-1 combines with J gene TRBJ2-3; the D call from TCRdb, TRBD2, cannot be confirmed without DNA. The CDR3 extends over 15 amino acids. In germline, CDR1 is SGHRS, CDR2 YFSETQ. The CDR3 is CASSLERTRTDTQYF.

The rearrangement links TRBV5-1 to TRBJ2-2; TCRdb calls TRBD2, which cannot be checked without DNA. Germline-derived CDR1 and CDR2 are SGHRS and YFSETQ. The CDR3 consists of 16 residues. This CDR3 is CASSFISGANTGDLFF.

The chain recombines TRBV28 with TRBJ1-1; TCRdb's assignment of TRBD1 cannot be checked, as there is no DNA. Germline CDR1 MDHEN, CDR2 SYDVKM. This CDR3 has 12 amino acids. The chain's CDR3 is CASSLKGGGAFF.

This sequence joins TRBV28 and TRBJ1-5; the D call of TRBD1 rests on TCRdb alone, since no DNA is present to check it. CDR1 is MDHEN, CDR2 SYDVKM, per germline. This CDR3 comprises 15 residues. CDR3 protein: CASSLQPGAGQPQHF.

The gene calls are TRBV29-1 and TRBJ1-5; the TRBD1 assignment by TCRdb is unverifiable without DNA. Germline V lookup: CDR1 SQVTM, CDR2 ANQGSEA. The CDR3 is 13 amino acids. This CDR3 is CSPSGQGNQPQHF.

The chain carries TRBV5-1 and TRBJ2-3; absent DNA, TCRdb's TRBD1 call cannot be checked. CDR3 length equals 14 residues. Germline V gene data show CDR1 as SGHRS and CDR2 as YFSETQ. Here the CDR3 reads CASSPRGPTDTQYF. Filled out from reference TRBV5-1 and TRBJ2-3, the complete variable domain reads KAGVTQTPRYLIKTRGQQVTLSCSPISGHRSVSWYQQTPGQGLQFLFEYFSETQRNKGNFPGRFSGRQFSNSRSEMNVSTLELGDSALYLCASSPRGPTDTQYFGPGTRLTVL.

The V and J genes are TRBV5-1 and TRBJ2-7. CDR3 size: 13 residues. CDR1 is SGHRS, CDR2 YFSETQ, per germline. The CDR3 is CASSTTSSYEQYF.

The chain uses TRBV5-1 and TRBJ2-7; lacking DNA, the TRBD2 call made by TCRdb goes unchecked. This CDR3 has 13 amino acids. CDR1 is SGHRS and CDR2 is YFSETQ in the germline V gene. CDR3 sequence reads: CASSGTVPYEQYF.

The chain is built from TRBV7-8 and TRBJ1-2. Germline values: CDR1 SGHVS, CDR2 FQNEAQ. CDR3 length equals 15 residues. CDR3 residues: CASSFRGTDNYGYTF.

The J gene is TRBJ2-2, the V gene TRBV10-1. CDR3 size: 14 residues. Germline values: CDR1 WNHNN, CDR2 SYGVQD (reference sequence). The CDR3 is CASNPTANTGELFF.

This chain connects TRBV6-5 to TRBJ2-1; TCRdb calls TRBD2, which cannot be checked without DNA. Germline lookup yields CDR1 MNHEY and CDR2 SVGAGI. This CDR3 is built from 11 residues. The CDR3 sequence: CASSYGPLQFF.

The rearrangement joins TRBV3-1 to TRBJ2-7. CDR1 and CDR2 (germline): LGHDT, YNNKEL (reference sequence). The CDR3 has 15 residues. The CDR3 here is CASSQANLASYEQYF.

The chain recombines TRBV5-6 with TRBJ2-1; the TCRdb D gene call, TRBD1, has no DNA to confirm it. CDR1 and CDR2 (germline): SGHDT, YYEEEE. The CDR3 totals 15 residues. The CDR3: CASSLAGTGIGEQFF.

This rearrangement joins TRBV5-1 to TRBJ2-1; TCRdb's D gene call, TRBD2, goes unchecked for lack of DNA. The germline V gene has CDR1 SGHRS and CDR2 YFSETQ. The CDR3 spans 16 residues. The CDR3 protein is CASRNYAGGLGDEQFF. Combining the CDR3 with reference TRBV5-1 and TRBJ2-1 gives the whole variable domain KAGVTQTPRYLIKTRGQQVTLSCSPISGHRSVSWYQQTPGQGLQFLFEYFSETQRNKGNFPGRFSGRQFSNSRSEMNVSTLELGDSALYLCASRNYAGGLGDEQFFGPGTRLTVL.

The J gene is TRBJ2-6, the V gene TRBV30; TCRdb selects TRBD1, and the lack of DNA leaves this call unchecked. The CDR3 runs to 14 residues. Per the germline V gene, CDR1 is GTSNPN and CDR2 is SVGIG (reference sequence). The CDR3: CAWSSGAGANVLTF.

This chain joins TRBV10-3 and TRBJ2-1; TCRdb's D call of TRBD2 is untestable without DNA. Looked up from germline, CDR1 is ENHRY and CDR2 is SYGVKD. The CDR3 loop spans 13 amino acids. CDR3: CAIKGLADNEQFF.

The J gene is TRBJ2-3, the V gene TRBV20-1; with no DNA, the TCRdb D assignment of TRBD2 cannot be verified. Germline V gene lookup returns CDR1 DFQATT and CDR2 SNEGSKA (reference sequence). The CDR3 is 16 amino acids. This CDR3 reads CSATTGTSASTDTQYF.

The V call is TRBV5-1, the J call TRBJ2-7. CDR1 SGHRS and CDR2 YFSETQ come from the germline V gene. There are 13 residues in the CDR3. CDR3 residues: CASSTHDTYEQYF.

The V call is TRBV10-1, the J call TRBJ2-1; TCRdb returns TRBD2, unconfirmable since there is no DNA. The CDR3 length is 14 residues. CDR1 WNHNN and CDR2 SYGVQD come from the germline V gene (reference sequence). CDR3 sequence reads: CASSVGEIGDEQFF.

V is TRBV19 and J is TRBJ1-5; there is no DNA to check the TCRdb D call of TRBD1. In germline, CDR1 is LNHDA, CDR2 SQIVND (reference sequence). The CDR3 is 12 residues long. This chain's CDR3 is CASSPRQGGQHF. The complete variable domain, with remaining parts taken from reference TRBV19 and TRBJ1-5, reads DGGITQSPKYLFRKEGQNVTLSCEQNLNHDAMYWYRQDPGQGLRLIYYSQIVNDFQKGDIAEGYSVSREKKESFPLTVTSAQKNPTAFYLCASSPRQGGQHFGDGTRLSIL.

The chain's CDR3 is CASSLSAQGAGYGYTF. This chain joins TRBV7-9 and TRBJ1-2; with no DNA, the TCRdb D assignment of TRBD1 cannot be verified. CDR1 SEHNR and CDR2 FQNEAQ come from the germline V gene (reference sequence). This CDR3 has 16 residues.

The chain uses TRBV5-1 and TRBJ2-1; TCRdb proposes TRBD1, but this gene call is untestable without DNA. The germline V gene has CDR1 SGHRS and CDR2 YFSETQ. The CDR3 runs 16 residues. The CDR3: CASSLAVQGVYNEQFF.

The chain joins TRBV15 to TRBJ2-3; the TRBD2 assignment by TCRdb is unverifiable without DNA. CDR1 is LNHNV and CDR2 is YYDKDF in the germline V gene (reference sequence). This CDR3 region has 18 residues. The CDR3 protein is CATSRDHRASGREDTQYF.

This sequence joins TRBV5-4 and TRBJ2-3; lacking DNA, the TRBD2 call made by TCRdb goes unchecked. Germline lookup yields CDR1 SGHNT and CDR2 YYREEE (reference sequence). This CDR3 is 15 amino acids long. CDR3 protein: CASSFAAGVKDTQYF.

The genes are TRBV20-1 and TRBJ2-5; TCRdb designates TRBD2, a call that cannot be tested without DNA. The CDR3 consists of 19 residues. Germline-derived CDR1 and CDR2 are DFQATT and SNEGSKA (reference sequence). The CDR3 reads CSASELAGGPVSVQETQYF.

This chain links TRBV6-1 with TRBJ2-7; TCRdb reports TRBD2, a call that lacks DNA to check it against. This CDR3 is 16 amino acids long. CDR1 and CDR2 from the germline V gene are MNHNS and SASEGT. The CDR3: CASTDDLAGASYEQYF.